Described below is a single T cell receptor (beta chain) sequence and its context. As yet, its antigen is unknown. TCRdb used MiXCR to reprocess the reads, holding one entry per CDR3 protein. Found here are 750,000 to 900,000 distinct CDR3 sequences, 29% of them singletons; the top ten hold less than 15%. This entry is derived from a study of T cell repertoires in cytomegalovirus infection. Background on the study: Signatures in public TCR beta sequences pointed to both CMV infection and matching HLA type. Broader study findings: Cumulative public TCR beta family frequency identified carriers of CMV plus the relevant HLA. Across the ex vivo response, the dominant clonotypes were HLA-C-restricted CMV-specific TCR beta clonotypes.

The CDR3 length is 15 residues. Germline V CDR1 and CDR2: SGDLS, YYNGEE. Trimming cost V 3 bases and J 2 bases; bases outside gene matches: 5. Sample: cultured CD8+ T cells from PBMCs, taken from culture after CMV antigen stimulation. This rearrangement joins TRBV9 to TRBJ2-5, with 9 bases fitting TRBD2. The sequence came from a human donor in good health (CMV status not recorded). Some clones in this sample may be carry-over from other donors' samples. The CDR3 loop is CASSGSGGRQETQYF. DNA for the CDR3: TGTGCCAGCAGCGGTAGCGGGGGAAGGCAAGAGACCCAGTACTTC. Combining the CDR3 with reference TRBV9 and TRBJ2-5 gives the whole variable domain DSGVTQTPKHLITATGQRVTLRCSPRSGDLSVYWYQQSLDQGLQFLIQYYNGEERAKGNILERFSAQQFPDLHSELNLSSLELGDSALYFCASSGSGGRQETQYFGPGTRLLVL.